This TCR beta chain was sequenced for a study of T cell responses to AZD1222 COVID-19 vaccine. CDR1 SGHTA and CDR2 FQGTGA come from the germline V gene. V was clipped by 1 base and J by 3 bases; unmatched bases: 6. The CDR3 is 15 amino acids. Generated by immunoSEQ multiplex PCR, the TCRdb table keeps only in-frame clones and is missing some. The table lists around 100,000 clones, 80% to 95% of them singletons. This chain links TRBV7-3 with TRBJ2-7; 7 nucleotides match TRBD1. This clonotype originated in an adult in good health. Sequences were derived from peripheral blood, sampled on day 0 of AZD1222 vaccination. This CDR3 reads CASSLRVAGGYEQYF. The CDR3 nucleotides read TGTGCCAGCAGCTTAAGGGTGGCAGGGGGCTACGAGCAGTACTTC.